A selection of T cell receptor beta chains follows, all from one sample in a study of CD8 T cells in Susac syndrome. TCRdb re-derived calls from the immunoSEQ multiplex PCR reads in MiXCR, one entry per CDR3 protein. The sample has about 200,000 distinct CDR3 sequences, roughly 95% seen once. The specimen sequenced was CD4+ T cells from PBMCs. The receptors originated from a human donor in good health. The CDR3 runs from the conserved cysteine through the conserved F or W.

V	CDR3
TRBV9	CASSAGTGGYQPQHF
TRBV2	CASTRQGSGYEQYF
TRBV7-8	CASSIFNTEAFF
TRBV2	CASSGDSSQEKLFF
TRBV5-1	CASSWQGADETQYF
TRBV29-1	CSVAGTGFSGANVLTF
TRBV9	CASSSPTSGYNEQFF
TRBV10-3	CAISEDGLAGGKSAQYF
TRBV20-1	CSARLTTGELFF
TRBV27	CASSIRNNEQFF
TRBV3-1	CASALAGANVLTF
TRBV4-3	CASSQLMRETQYF
TRBV24-1	CATSDLRPSNTGELFF
TRBV29-1	CSVVRGAVYNEQFF
TRBV10-3	CAIRDIVNNEQFF
TRBV4-1	CASSPRLAGVYNEQFF
TRBV29-1	CSVASNEQFF
TRBV14	CASSQERGLAGRGEQFF
TRBV25-1	CASSEDRASDYGYTF
TRBV12-5	CASGPGAADTQYF
TRBV20-1	CSARDRGLAGLYNEQFF
TRBV2	CASSDGLAYGYTF
TRBV20-1	CSAPDRVGETQYF
TRBV10-3	CAISGTQETQYF
TRBV20-1	CSAPPRGGESSYEQYF
TRBV4-1	CASSQATGPYEQYF
TRBV29-1	CSVEGQWDSHTDTQYF
TRBV9	CASSVQGETQYF
TRBV9	CASSVLAGGPLVNTGELFF
TRBV27	CASSFSPFGETQYF
TRBV3-1	CASSPGHGYTF
TRBV12-3/TRBV12-4	CASSYPAGQETQYF
TRBV24-1	CATSGEARDLEETQYF
TRBV15	CATSRVSVHEQFF
TRBV11-2	CASSWTGRTDTQYF
TRBV6-5	CASSYEFQRNEQFF
TRBV4-1	CASSQAYKGANADTQYF
TRBV6-6	CASISYPQGGTEAFF
TRBV29-1	CSAPGLPDEQFF
TRBV3-1	CASSLGKALSLNTEAFF
TRBV18	CASSSRAGENSPLHF
TRBV7-3	CASSFSGTAEAFF
TRBV6-5	CASSSGTDYGYTF
TRBV12-3/TRBV12-4	CASTQKGTGGGYTF
TRBV7-3	CASSPYWAGGSYNEQFF
TRBV4-2	CASSQGPGSGQNEQFF
TRBV29-1	CSVGIIADTQYF
TRBV28	CASNSGRANEQFF
TRBV29-1	CSAQTSGMGIQYF
TRBV10-3	CAISDLRQSYGYTF
TRBV19	CASSRESGANVLTF
TRBV13	CASSLRTGWGTYF
TRBV6-6	CASSTRDGLTDTQYF
TRBV28	CASSLQGDGYTF
TRBV7-2	CASSPAVGDTGELFF